These 21 T cell receptor beta chains came from one sample sequenced in a study of cytomegalovirus exposure and HLA in healthy donors. Some clones are missing from TCRdb's copy, which holds only in-frame ones; the method was immunoSEQ multiplex PCR. The sample shows approximately 200,000 clones, about 81% of them seen only once. Sequenced input: PBMCs. The source is a woman under 40 in good health and CMV-seronegative.

The chain couples TRBV19 to TRBJ2-2; D is undetermined. The CDR3 length is 14 residues. The V end lost 5 bases, the J end lost 4 bases, and 11 bases lay between the germline ends. Germline values: CDR1 LNHDA, CDR2 SQIVND (reference sequence). CDR3 sequence reads: CASSASHGTGELFF. CDR3 DNA: TGTGCCAGTAGTGCATCTCACGGCACCGGGGAGCTGTTTTTT.

This chain connects TRBV6-1 to TRBJ1-2; 9 positions agree with TRBD1. This CDR3 contains 15 residues. The V segment lost 4 bases and the J segment 8 bases; nucleotides outside the gene matches: 11. The germline gives CDR1 MNHNS, CDR2 SASEGT. The CDR3 is CASSGPPGQGGGYTF. The CDR3 DNA reads TGTGCCAGCAGTGGCCCCCCGGGACAGGGAGGCGGCTACACCTTC.

The count of this clone is one. This chain links TRBV4-1 with TRBJ1-1; the D is unclear. V was shortened by 4 bases and J by 7 bases, with 13 bases between the two germline ends. From germline, CDR1 is MGHRA and CDR2 YSYEKL. The CDR3 consists of 13 residues. Here the CDR3 reads CASSPRRGGEAFF. The CDR3, as DNA: TGCGCCAGCAGCCCCCGTCGTGGCGGTGAAGCTTTCTTT.

The genes are TRBV5-8 and TRBJ2-7; 10 bases align to TRBD1. CDR1 is SGHTS, CDR2 YDEGEE, per germline. The length of the CDR3 is 14 residues. The V gene end was trimmed by 1 base and the J gene end by 6 bases; junction bases not matched to a gene: 4. Here the CDR3 reads CASSLWDRGSEQYF. DNA for the CDR3: TGTGCCAGCAGCTTGTGGGACAGGGGTTCCGAGCAGTACTTC.

The V and J genes are TRBV9 and TRBJ2-4, with 7 bases identical to TRBD1. Germline V CDR1 and CDR2: SGDLS, YYNGEE. V shed 3 bases, J shed 8 bases, and the junction held 14 bases outside the gene matches. CDR3 length: 16 amino acids. CDR3 bases: TGTGCCAGCAGCGCTCGGCCATTGAGGGGGCAGGACATTCAGTACTTC. Translation gives CASSARPLRGQDIQYF.

The rearrangement joins TRBV18 to TRBJ2-7; TRBD2 matches at 9 bases. The V gene end was trimmed by 0 bases and the J gene end by 4 bases; junction bases not matched to a gene: 1. Germline V gives CDR1 KGHSH, CDR2 LQKENI. The CDR3 runs 14 residues. The CDR3 DNA sequence: TGTGCCAGCTCACCACCTAGCGGGGGATACGAGCAGTACTTC. This encodes CASSPPSGGYEQYF.

This clone was found once. The rearrangement links TRBV25-1 to TRBJ1-2, with 7 bases lining up with TRBD1. The CDR3 loop spans 16 amino acids. J lost 3 bases, V lost 1 base, and 8 bases had no gene match. Germline loops: CDR1 MGHDK, CDR2 SYGVNS. The CDR3 reads CASSEFDRETYYGYTF. The CDR3 DNA sequence: TGTGCCAGCAGTGAATTCGACAGGGAGACCTACTATGGCTACACCTTC.

The chain recombines TRBV18 with TRBJ2-7; 9 bases are a match to TRBD1. The germline V gene encodes CDR1 KGHSH and CDR2 LQKENI. Trimming took 1 base from V and 0 from J; bases not matched to a gene: 10. The CDR3 length is 18 residues. The chain's CDR3 is CASSPLGTGPPGSYEQYF. For the CDR3, the DNA is TGTGCCAGCTCACCACTGGGGACAGGGCCCCCGGGCTCCTACGAGCAGTACTTC.

V usage is TRBV11-2 and J usage is TRBJ1-6; no firm D call. The CDR3 has 12 amino acids. The germline V gene has CDR1 SGHAT and CDR2 FQNNGV. V lost 5 bases and J 15 bases, leaving 14 bases between the germline ends. The CDR3 sequence: CASSPPVLDLHF. The DNA of the CDR3 is TGTGCCAGCAGCCCACCGGTTCTAGACCTCCACTTT. The full variable domain, in which reference TRBV11-2 and TRBJ1-6 provide the parts outside the CDR3, is EAGVAQSPRYKIIEKRQSVAFWCNPISGHATLYWYQQILGQGPKLLIQFQNNGVVDDSQLPKDRFSAERLKGVDSTLKIQPAKLEDSAVYLCASSPPVLDLHFGNGTRLTVT.

The chain joins TRBV27 to TRBJ1-2, with TRBD1 identical over 8 bases. The germline gives CDR1 MNHEY, CDR2 SMNVEV (reference sequence). J was trimmed by 8 bases and V by 0 bases; bases with no gene match: 11. The CDR3 has 16 residues. For the CDR3, the DNA is TGTGCCAGCAGTTTATCGCCCTTTGACACAGGGGGAGGCTACACCTTC. It is translated as CASSLSPFDTGGGYTF.

The gene calls are TRBV28 and TRBJ2-7; D is uncertain. Germline CDR1 is MDHEN and CDR2 is SYDVKM. V lost 3 bases to trimming and J lost 1 base, with 7 bases between them. The CDR3 contains 13 residues. The CDR3 loop is CASSFDISYEQYF. The CDR3 DNA sequence: TGTGCCAGCAGTTTTGACATATCCTACGAGCAGTACTTC.

This clone was counted a single time. The V and J genes are TRBV5-1 and TRBJ2-5, with 7 bases that match TRBD2. Trimming cost V 4 bases and J 2 bases; bases outside gene matches: 8. CDR3 length: 15 amino acids. Germline loops: CDR1 SGHRS, CDR2 YFSETQ. Here the CDR3 reads CASSRRGGEQETQYF. For the CDR3, the DNA is TGCGCCAGCAGCCGCCGGGGAGGGGAGCAAGAGACCCAGTACTTC.

The chain has TRBV25-1 and TRBJ2-7; possibly TRBD2 for D (5 bases). V was clipped by 3 bases and J by 4 bases, with 16 bases between them. Germline V lookup: CDR1 MGHDK, CDR2 SYGVNS. This CDR3 is 15 amino acids long. CDR3 in amino acids: CASSEPYSGRYEQYF. Written as DNA, the CDR3 is TGTGCCAGCAGTGAGCCCTACTCGGGAAGGTACGAGCAGTACTTC.

The rearrangement joins TRBV7-2 to TRBJ2-7, with 16 bases matching TRBD2. Germline CDR1 SGHTA, CDR2 FQGNSA. After removal of 8 bases from V and 7 bases from J, the junction contained 2 bases not matched to a gene. This CDR3 has 13 amino acids. CDR3 bases: TGTGCCAGCCCGGGACTAGCGGGAGGGGAGCAGTACTTC. Encoded protein: CASPGLAGGEQYF.

This clone has just a few counts. The gene calls are TRBV30 and TRBJ1-2, with a weak D call TRBD1 (5 bases). In germline, CDR1 is GTSNPN, CDR2 SVGIG (reference sequence). This CDR3 comprises 13 residues. V was shortened by 3 bases and J by 4 bases, with 12 bases between the two germline ends. The CDR3 nucleotides are TGTGCCTGGAGAATCGACAGCCCCTATGGCTACACCTTC. As protein: CAWRIDSPYGYTF. Drawing the rest from reference TRBV30 and TRBJ1-2, the complete variable domain is SQTIHQWPATLVQPVGSPLSLECTVEGTSNPNLYWYRQAAGRGLQLLFYSVGIGQISSEVPQNLSASRPQDRQFILSSKKLLLSDSGFYLCAWRIDSPYGYTFGSGTRLTVV.

The CDR3 region is CASSREGVGDTQYF. The CDR3 DNA sequence: TGTGCCAGCAGCCGCGAGGGGGTGGGAGATACGCAGTATTTT. V gene TRBV6-4 combines with J gene TRBJ2-3; D possibly corresponds to TRBD1 (6 bases). The CDR3 sequence is 14 residues long. The germline CDR1 and CDR2 sequences are MRHNA and SNTAGT. Trimming cost V 6 bases and J 5 bases, with 15 bases left between them.

V and J are TRBV11-2 and TRBJ2-7; D uncertain. The CDR3 has 14 amino acids. The V and J ends lost 1 base and 0 bases respectively, with 7 bases between them. Germline V lookup: CDR1 SGHAT, CDR2 FQNNGV. In DNA, the CDR3 is TGTGCCAGCAGCTTAGCTAGAAACTCCTACGAGCAGTACTTC. The encoded protein is CASSLARNSYEQYF.

The chain carries TRBV30 and TRBJ2-7; D possibly corresponds to TRBD2 (6 bases). V gave up 2 bases and J gave up 6 bases, with 11 bases separating them. Per the germline V gene, CDR1 is GTSNPN and CDR2 is SVGIG (reference sequence). The length of the CDR3 is 12 residues. The CDR3 bases are TGTGCCTGGAGTTCTCTAGCGCGCGAGCAGTACTTC. Amino acid sequence: CAWSSLAREQYF.

This chain connects TRBV5-1 to TRBJ2-7; 7 bases match TRBD1. The V gene's germline CDR1 is SGHRS and CDR2 YFSETQ. The J segment lost 1 base and the V segment lost 3 bases, leaving 7 bases of the junction unmatched. This CDR3 has 15 residues. The CDR3 region has the DNA TGCGCCAGCAGCTCCCCGGACAGGCCTTCCTACGAGCAGTACTTC. This encodes CASSSPDRPSYEQYF.

The chain is built from TRBV25-1 and TRBJ2-1; 16 nucleotides line up with TRBD2. After removal of 2 bases from V and 12 bases from J, the junction contained 7 bases not matched to a gene. Germline values: CDR1 MGHDK, CDR2 SYGVNS. The CDR3 is 16 residues long. The CDR3 DNA is TGTGCCAGCAGTGAAGCCGGGACTAGCGGGAGGGCGGGGCAGTTCTTC. It yields the protein CASSEAGTSGRAGQFF.

The chain carries TRBV5-4 and TRBJ2-2, with 11 bases that match TRBD2. CDR3 length equals 16 residues. Trimming cost V 4 bases and J 5 bases; bases outside gene matches: 7. In germline, CDR1 is SGHNT, CDR2 YYREEE (reference sequence). CDR3 in amino acids: CASSPKLAGATGELFF. The CDR3 DNA sequence: TGTGCCAGCAGCCCTAAACTAGCGGGGGCAACCGGGGAGCTGTTTTTT.